This T cell receptor beta chain was identified during a study of T cells in Graves' hyperthyroidism and ophthalmopathy. Study findings and constraints: Blood also showed most of the thyroid clonotypes that were expanded above 0.001. A model of 13 V-J features distinguished ophthalmopathy from stable hyperthyroidism.

Of note for this clonotype: Its antigen is unidentified. At one end, the junction sequence differs from germline, possibly due to a read error.

Exclusions: uncontrolled infection, other autoimmune disease, pregnancy, lactation. Clinical symptoms, serum thyroxine, TRAb, thyroid ultrasound and orbital computed tomography informed diagnoses. Amplified regions were TCR beta CDR3 sequences from RNA transcripts. First-round RT-PCR targeting the TCR CDR3 was performed with the HTBI primer set. One entry per CDR3 protein results from TCRdb running MiXCR on the multiplex PCR reads. The repertoire consists of 600,000 to 700,000 distinct CDR3 sequences, with 45% occurring once and the leading ten covering approximately 6.8%. The receptor's source is an adult man with Graves' disease, either hyperthyroidism or ophthalmopathy (not recorded which). Sample: peripheral blood or thyroid tissue (not recorded which).

The DNA of the CDR3 is TGTGCCAGCAGTCGAGACATAACGCCTGAAGCTTTCTTT. The encoded protein is CASSRDITPEAFF. The J gene is TRBJ1-1, the V gene TRBV5-1, with D unclear. Germline-derived CDR1 and CDR2 are SGHRS and YFSETQ. The CDR3 is 13 residues long.